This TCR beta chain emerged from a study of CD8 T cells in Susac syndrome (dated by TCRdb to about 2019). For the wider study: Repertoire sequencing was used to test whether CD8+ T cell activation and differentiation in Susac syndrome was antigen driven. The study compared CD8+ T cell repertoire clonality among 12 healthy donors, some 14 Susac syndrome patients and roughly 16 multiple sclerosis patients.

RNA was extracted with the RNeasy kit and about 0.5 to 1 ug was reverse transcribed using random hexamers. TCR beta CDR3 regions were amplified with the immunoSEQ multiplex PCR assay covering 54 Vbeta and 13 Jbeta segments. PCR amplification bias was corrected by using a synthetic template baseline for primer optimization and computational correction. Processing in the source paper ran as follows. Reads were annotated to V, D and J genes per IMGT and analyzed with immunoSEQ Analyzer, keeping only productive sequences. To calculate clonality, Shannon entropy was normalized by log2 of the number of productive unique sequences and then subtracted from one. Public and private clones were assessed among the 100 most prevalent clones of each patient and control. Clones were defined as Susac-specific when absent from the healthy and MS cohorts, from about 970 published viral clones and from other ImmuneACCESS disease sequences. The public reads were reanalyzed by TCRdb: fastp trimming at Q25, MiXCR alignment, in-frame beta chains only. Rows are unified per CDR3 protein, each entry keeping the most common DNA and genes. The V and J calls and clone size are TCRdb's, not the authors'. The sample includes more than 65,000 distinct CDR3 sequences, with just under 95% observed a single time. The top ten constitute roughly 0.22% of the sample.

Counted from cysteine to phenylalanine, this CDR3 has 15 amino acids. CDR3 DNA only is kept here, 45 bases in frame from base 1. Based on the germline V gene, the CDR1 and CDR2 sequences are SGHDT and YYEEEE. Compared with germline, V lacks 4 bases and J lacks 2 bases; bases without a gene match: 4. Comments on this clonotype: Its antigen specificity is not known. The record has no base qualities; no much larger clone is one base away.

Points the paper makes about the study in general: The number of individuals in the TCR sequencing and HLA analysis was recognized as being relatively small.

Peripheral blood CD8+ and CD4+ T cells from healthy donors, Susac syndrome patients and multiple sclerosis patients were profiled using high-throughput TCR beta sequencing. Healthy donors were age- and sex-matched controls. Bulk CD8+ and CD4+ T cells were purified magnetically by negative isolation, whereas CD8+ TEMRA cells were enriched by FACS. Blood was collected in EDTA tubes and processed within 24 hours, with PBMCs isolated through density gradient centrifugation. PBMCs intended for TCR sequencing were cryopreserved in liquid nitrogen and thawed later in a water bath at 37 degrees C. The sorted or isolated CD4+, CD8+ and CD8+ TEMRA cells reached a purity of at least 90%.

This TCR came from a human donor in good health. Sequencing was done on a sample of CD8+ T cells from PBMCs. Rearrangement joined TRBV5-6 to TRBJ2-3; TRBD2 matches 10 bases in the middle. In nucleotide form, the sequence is TGTGCCAGCAGCACCCTAGCGGGGGTCACAGATACGCAGTATTTT. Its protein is CASSTLAGVTDTQYF.